This entry lists 7 T cell receptor beta chains sequenced from one sample in a study of T cell responses to AZD1222 COVID-19 vaccine (dated by TCRdb to the early 2020s). The time point label, as the study defines it: baseline before first vaccination. The library relied on the immunoSEQ multiplex PCR assay. Imported from immuneACCESS, the table was reduced by TCRdb to in-frame sequences with V and J called. These copies leave out some clones; in studies compared against another copy, an unresolved V gene accounts for under half, and the cause of the remainder is not known. The sample table records under 100,000 clones; 65% to 90% of these occur just once. 7.9% of the sample comes from the top ten. Sequences were derived from peripheral blood, sampled on day 0 of AZD1222 vaccination. All receptors derive from an adult in good health.

This chain uses TRBV5-5 with TRBJ2-5, with 9 bases identical to TRBD2. Germline V CDR1 and CDR2: SGHKS, YYEKEE (reference sequence). Trimming cost V 7 bases and J 1 base; bases outside gene matches: 8. The length of the CDR3 is 15 residues. The CDR3 spells CASLFSGSPQETQYF. CDR3 coding DNA: TGTGCCAGCCTTTTTAGCGGGAGTCCCCAAGAGACCCAGTACTTC.

The chain is built from TRBV6-5 and TRBJ1-5, with a weak D call TRBD1 (5 bases). The V and J ends lost 0 bases and 9 bases respectively, with 6 bases between them. Germline CDR1 and CDR2: MNHEY and SVGAGI. This CDR3 comprises 12 residues. Here the CDR3 DNA reads TGTGCCAGCAGTTACTCGGGGGGGCCCCAGCATTTT. Translating gives CASSYSGGPQHF.

V usage is TRBV30 and J usage is TRBJ1-6; unclear D gene. The CDR3 is 15 amino acids. Germline V CDR1 and CDR2: GTSNPN, SVGIG (reference sequence). Trimming cost V 0 bases and J 9 bases, with 15 bases left between them. DNA for the CDR3: TGTGCCTGGAGTGTGAGTAGCCGGAGTGGTTCACCCCTCCACTTT. It codes for CAWSVSSRSGSPLHF.

This chain joins TRBV27 and TRBJ2-3; 10 nucleotides agree with TRBD2. Trimming removed 3 bases from V and 4 bases from J; junction bases left unmatched: 4. The CDR3 has 15 amino acids. The germline CDR1 and CDR2 sequences are MNHEY and SMNVEV (reference sequence). CDR3 bases: TGTGCCAGCAGTTTTAGCGGGAGGTACGCAGATACGCAGTATTTT. It specifies CASSFSGRYADTQYF.

The rearrangement uses TRBV5-1 and TRBJ2-2; 9 bases are a match to TRBD2. Germline V gene lookup returns CDR1 SGHRS and CDR2 YFSETQ. Germline trimming cut 1 base from V and 0 bases from J; bases unmatched to any gene: 7. This CDR3 contains 18 residues. The CDR3 reads CASSLTLAGPANTGELFF. The DNA for the CDR3 is TGCGCCAGCAGCTTGACCCTAGCGGGGCCCGCGAACACCGGGGAGCTGTTTTTT.

The chain joins TRBV7-3 to TRBJ1-2, with 12 nucleotides matching TRBD1. Losses at the gene ends were 5 bases for V and 4 bases for J; bases not matched to a gene: 14. Germline V gene sequence: CDR1 SGHTA, CDR2 FQGTGA. The CDR3 has 18 amino acids. The CDR3 DNA follows: TGTGCCAGCAGCCCCGGGCCGGGACAGGGGGCTGGTGGCTATGGCTACACCTTC. This encodes CASSPGPGQGAGGYGYTF.

CDR3 DNA sequence: TGTGCCAGCAGTAGGACAGGGGCCTATGGCTACACCTTC. Translated: CASSRTGAYGYTF. This chain joins TRBV28 and TRBJ1-2, with 9 nucleotides matching TRBD1. The CDR3 has 13 residues. V shed 5 bases and J 4 bases; nucleotides not matched to a gene: 2. Germline CDR1 reads MDHEN; CDR2 reads SYDVKM.